This T cell receptor (beta chain) appears in the sequencing data of a study of Graves' ophthalmopathy and Graves' hyperthyroidism. Overall study results and limits: With a specificity of around 76% and a sensitivity of about 71%, the model predicted ophthalmopathy progression.

A remark on this clonotype: What it binds is unknown.

Moderately to severely active ophthalmopathy under 3 months, CAS at least 3, NOSPECS at least 4. Scientists amplified the TCR beta CDR3 regions from RNA transcripts. First-round RT-PCR with HTBI primers preceded a second-round multiplex PCR. TCRdb used MiXCR to reprocess the multiplex PCR reads, holding one entry per CDR3 protein. The sample holds 650,000 to 900,000 distinct CDR3 sequences; approximately 40% are singletons and the top ten take approximately 46%. The V and J ends lost 9 bases and 0 bases respectively, with 12 bases between them. The length of the CDR3 is 13 residues. The germline CDR1 and CDR2 sequences are LNHDA and SQIVND (reference sequence).

Source material: peripheral blood. This chain links TRBV19 with TRBJ2-7; D is unresolved. This sequence was found in an adult man with Graves' ophthalmopathy. As DNA, the CDR3 is TGTGCCAGCGGGCGGCCGGGCTCCTACGAGCAGTACTTC. It codes for CASGRPGSYEQYF.